This T cell receptor beta chain appears in the sequencing data of a study of cytomegalovirus exposure and HLA in healthy donors. The donors were part of the approximately 130-subject validation cohort, which stood apart from the 666-subject first cohort. The table came from immunoSEQ multiplex PCR; TCRdb's copy has only in-frame clones and leaves some out. The repertoire holds 60,000 to 75,000 clones, with approximately 95% as singletons. The CDR3 totals 16 residues. Trimming took 11 bases from V and 5 from J; bases not matched to a gene: 15. Germline values: CDR1 LNHDA, CDR2 SQIVND (reference sequence).

The chain uses TRBV19 and TRBJ1-4, with 9 bases identical to TRBD1. The sequencing sample was made of PBMCs. The sequence was obtained from a woman younger than 35 in good health and CMV-seropositive. The CDR3 region has the DNA TGTGCCGCCAGTATGGGGTCGACAGGGGGAAATGAAAAACTGTTTTTT. Translating it yields CAASMGSTGGNEKLFF.